The source of this T cell receptor (beta chain) is a study of metastatic and nonmetastatic thyroid tumors (dated by TCRdb to about 2020). With respect to the entire study: For patients with malignant and with benign thyroid disease, the researchers compared repertoires between peripheral blood samples and tumor or nodule tissue samples. The paper's findings and limits, for the study overall: In both blood and tumor samples, TCR beta diversity was reported to be significantly higher in malignant tumors than in benign nodules.

None of the patients had been given any treatment before thyroid surgery. Using T-cell receptor beta sequencing, the study looked back at clinical samples from patients collected from about 2012 to 2018. Measured from the cysteine to the phenylalanine, the CDR3 is 17 residues long. Only the CDR3 DNA stays, 51 bases, in frame from base 1. CDR1 is given as MDHEN and CDR2 as SYDVKM, both from the germline V gene. The V end gives up 1 base and the J end 6 bases, leaving 12 bases in the junction not matched to a gene. This clone was counted a few times. Its antigen remains undetermined. Per-base qualities were not stored, and no clone one base away is much larger. Library generation was performed with PCR. The data were produced on an Illumina HiSeq 4000. High-throughput sequencing was used to profile the CDR3 region of the TCR beta-chain in every patient. Under the source paper's analysis protocol: The researchers built a classifier to tell apart papillary thyroid cancer patients with distant metastasis, based on CDR3 differences among clinicopathological groups. The Shannon index was used to assess repertoire diversity, and the Morisita-Horn index was used to assess tumor-blood repertoire similarity. TCRdb handled the public reads itself, with Q25 trimming in fastp and clone calling in MiXCR, and kept productive beta chains. The V and J calls, along with clone size, are taken from TCRdb and not from the paper's own processing. This sample gives about 39,000 clones in total; approximately 20% of them show up just once. Around 15% of the sample comes from the top ten.

This sequence was found in a female donor with papillary thyroid cancer or a benign thyroid nodule (not recorded which). Some clones in this sample may be carry-over from other donors' samples. Sequencing was carried out using tumor tissue. The chain was built from TRBV28 and TRBJ2-7; 10 central bases correspond to TRBD2. CDR3 sequence: CASSLSSGLADRSEQYF. The sequence in DNA is TGTGCCAGCAGTTTATCCTCCGGACTAGCGGATCGATCCGAGCAGTACTTC.